The present TCR beta chain was sequenced within a study of blood T cell repertoires in COVID-19. Whole-study context: Acute-phase and convalescent COVID-19 samples originated in the United States, Italy and Spain. The analysed material was cDNA or gDNA that came from T cells, B-cell-depleted T cells, or PBMCs.

Assay used: immunoSEQ multiplex PCR; TCRdb lists only in-frame clones, some missing. The table shows approximately 250,000 clones, with approximately 86% occurring only once. This CDR3 has 14 residues. CDR1 and CDR2 (germline): MGHDK, SYGVNS. Trimming cost V 4 bases and J 4 bases, with 13 bases left between them. The sample taken for sequencing was peripheral blood. This receptor was identified in a man aged 18 to 35 with active or convalescent COVID-19. This sequence joins TRBV25-1 and TRBJ1-1; no clear D gene. The CDR3 region is CASSAIGAGTEAFF. The CDR3 DNA is TGTGCCAGCAGTGCAATCGGCGCGGGCACTGAAGCTTTCTTT.